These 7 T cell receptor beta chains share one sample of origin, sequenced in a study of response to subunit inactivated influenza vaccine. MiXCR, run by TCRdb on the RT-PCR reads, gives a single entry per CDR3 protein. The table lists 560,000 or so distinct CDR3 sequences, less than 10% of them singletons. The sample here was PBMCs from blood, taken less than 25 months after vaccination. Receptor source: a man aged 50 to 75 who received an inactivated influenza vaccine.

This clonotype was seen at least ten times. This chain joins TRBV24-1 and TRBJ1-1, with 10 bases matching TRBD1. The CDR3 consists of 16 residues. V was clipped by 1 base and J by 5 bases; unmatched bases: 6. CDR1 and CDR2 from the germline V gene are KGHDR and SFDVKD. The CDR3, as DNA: TGTGCCACCAGTGATTTAGACAGGGGGCCCAGTACTGAAGCTTTCTTT. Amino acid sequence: CATSDLDRGPSTEAFF.

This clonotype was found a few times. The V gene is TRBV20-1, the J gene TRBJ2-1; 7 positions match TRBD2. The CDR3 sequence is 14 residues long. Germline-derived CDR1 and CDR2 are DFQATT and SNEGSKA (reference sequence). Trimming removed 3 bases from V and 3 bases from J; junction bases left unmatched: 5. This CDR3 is CSASAGVRYNEQFF. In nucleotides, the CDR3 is TGCAGTGCTAGTGCGGGGGTCCGCTACAATGAGCAGTTCTTC.

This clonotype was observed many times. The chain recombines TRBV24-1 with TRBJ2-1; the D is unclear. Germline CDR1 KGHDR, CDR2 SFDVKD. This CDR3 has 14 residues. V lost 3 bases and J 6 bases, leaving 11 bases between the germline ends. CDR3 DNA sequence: TGTGCCACCAGTGATGACGCGTTCAGCAATGAGCAGTTCTTC. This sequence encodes CATSDDAFSNEQFF.

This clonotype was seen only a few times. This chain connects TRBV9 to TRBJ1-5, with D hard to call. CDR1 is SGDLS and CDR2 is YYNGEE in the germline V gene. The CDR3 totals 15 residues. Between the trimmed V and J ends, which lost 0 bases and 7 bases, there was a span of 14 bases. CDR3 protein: CASSVGSSEGQPQHF. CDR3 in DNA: TGTGCCAGCAGCGTAGGGAGCAGTGAAGGACAGCCCCAGCATTTT.

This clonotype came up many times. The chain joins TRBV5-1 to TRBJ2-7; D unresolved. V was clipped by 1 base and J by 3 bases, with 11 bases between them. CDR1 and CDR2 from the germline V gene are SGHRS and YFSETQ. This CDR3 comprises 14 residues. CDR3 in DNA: TGCGCCAGCAGCTTGTCGGGTTCGGTCTACGAGCAGTACTTC. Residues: CASSLSGSVYEQYF.

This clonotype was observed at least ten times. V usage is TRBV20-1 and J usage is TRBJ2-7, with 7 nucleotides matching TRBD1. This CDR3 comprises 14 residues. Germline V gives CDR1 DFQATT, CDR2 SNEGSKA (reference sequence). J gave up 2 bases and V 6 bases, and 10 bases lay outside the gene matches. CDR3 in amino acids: CSAIPTGQAYEQYF. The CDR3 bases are TGCAGTGCCATACCGACCGGACAGGCCTACGAGCAGTACTTC.

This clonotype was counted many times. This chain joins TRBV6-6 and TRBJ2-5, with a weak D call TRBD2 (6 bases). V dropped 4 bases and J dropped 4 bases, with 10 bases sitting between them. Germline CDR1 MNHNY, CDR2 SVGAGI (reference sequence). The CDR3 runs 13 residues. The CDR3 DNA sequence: TGTGCCAGCAGTTTCTTGGGGGGAGAGACCCAGTACTTC. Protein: CASSFLGGETQYF.